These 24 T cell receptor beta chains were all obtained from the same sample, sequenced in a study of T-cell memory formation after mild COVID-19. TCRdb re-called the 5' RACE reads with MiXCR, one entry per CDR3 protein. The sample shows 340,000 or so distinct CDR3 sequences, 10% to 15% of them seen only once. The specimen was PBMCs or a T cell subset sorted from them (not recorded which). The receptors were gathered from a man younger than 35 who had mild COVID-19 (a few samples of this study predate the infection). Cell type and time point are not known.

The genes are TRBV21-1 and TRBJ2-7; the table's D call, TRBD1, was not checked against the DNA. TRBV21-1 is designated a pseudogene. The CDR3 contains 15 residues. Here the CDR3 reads CASSEPRDGPYEQYV. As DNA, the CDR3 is TGTGCCAGCAGCGAACCCCGGGACGGACCCTACGAGCAGTACGTC.

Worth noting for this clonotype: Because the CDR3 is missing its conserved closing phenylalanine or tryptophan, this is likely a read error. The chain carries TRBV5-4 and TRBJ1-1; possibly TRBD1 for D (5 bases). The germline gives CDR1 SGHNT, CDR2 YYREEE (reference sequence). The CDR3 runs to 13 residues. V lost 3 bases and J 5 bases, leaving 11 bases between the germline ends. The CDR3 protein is CASSSGGETEAFI. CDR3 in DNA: TGTGCCAGCAGCTCTGGGGGGGAGACTGAAGCTTTCATT.

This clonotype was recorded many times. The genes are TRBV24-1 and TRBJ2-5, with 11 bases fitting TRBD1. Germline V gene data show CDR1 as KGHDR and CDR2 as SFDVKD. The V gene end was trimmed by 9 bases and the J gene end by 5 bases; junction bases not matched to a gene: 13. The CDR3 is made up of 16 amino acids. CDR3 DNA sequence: TGTGCCACCGCAAAAACCGGGACAGGGGGAATGGAGACCCAGTACTTC. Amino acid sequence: CATAKTGTGGMETQYF.

The CDR3 DNA follows: TGCAGTGCCAGCCTGCCCAGGGGCCCCTACGAGCAGTACTTC. Protein sequence: CSASLPRGPYEQYF. The V and J genes are TRBV20-1 and TRBJ2-7, with a possible D match to TRBD1 (6 bases). V was pared by 6 bases and J by 2 bases, with 17 bases between. Germline CDR1 reads DFQATT; CDR2 reads SNEGSKA (reference sequence). The CDR3 runs 14 residues.

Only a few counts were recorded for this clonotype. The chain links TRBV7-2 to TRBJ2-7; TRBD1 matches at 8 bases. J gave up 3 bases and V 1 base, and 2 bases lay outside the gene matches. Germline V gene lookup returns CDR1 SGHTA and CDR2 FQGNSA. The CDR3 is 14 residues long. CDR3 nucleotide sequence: TGTGCCAGCAGCTTAGTTGACAGGGGCTACGAGCAGTACGTC. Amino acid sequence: CASSLVDRGYEQYV.

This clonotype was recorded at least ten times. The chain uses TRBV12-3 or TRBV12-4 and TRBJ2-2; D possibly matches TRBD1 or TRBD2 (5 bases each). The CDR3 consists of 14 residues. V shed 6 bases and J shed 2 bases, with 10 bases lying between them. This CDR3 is CASRGTANTGELFF. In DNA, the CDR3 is TGTGCCAGCAGAGGGACGGCAAACACCGGGGAGCTGTTTTTT.

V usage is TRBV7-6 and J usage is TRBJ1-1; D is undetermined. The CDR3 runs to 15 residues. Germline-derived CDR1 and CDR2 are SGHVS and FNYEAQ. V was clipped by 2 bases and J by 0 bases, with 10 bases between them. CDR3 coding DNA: TGTGCCAGCAGCTTATTAGCGGGCGTGAACACTGAAGCTTTCTTT. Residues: CASSLLAGVNTEAFF.

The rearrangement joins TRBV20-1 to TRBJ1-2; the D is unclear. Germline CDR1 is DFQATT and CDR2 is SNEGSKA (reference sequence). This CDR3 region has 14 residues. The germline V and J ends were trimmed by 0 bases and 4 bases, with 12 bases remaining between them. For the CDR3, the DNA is TGCAGTGCTAGAGATTGGTCAGGATCCTATGGCTACACCTTC. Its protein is CSARDWSGSYGYTF.

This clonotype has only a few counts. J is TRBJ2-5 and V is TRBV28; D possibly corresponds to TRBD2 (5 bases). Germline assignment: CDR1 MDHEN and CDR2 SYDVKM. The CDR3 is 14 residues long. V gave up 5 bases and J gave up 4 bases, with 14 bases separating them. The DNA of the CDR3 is TGTGCCAGCAGTACCCCCCGGGGTGGAGAGACCCAGTACTTC. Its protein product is CASSTPRGGETQYF.

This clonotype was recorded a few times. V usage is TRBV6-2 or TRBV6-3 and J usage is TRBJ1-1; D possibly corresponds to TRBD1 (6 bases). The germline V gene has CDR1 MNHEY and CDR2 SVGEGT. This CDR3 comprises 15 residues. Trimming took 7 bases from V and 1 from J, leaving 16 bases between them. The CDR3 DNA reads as TGTGCCAGCACCTTCAGGGGTTTTCAGAACACTGAAGCTTTCTTT. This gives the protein CASTFRGFQNTEAFF.

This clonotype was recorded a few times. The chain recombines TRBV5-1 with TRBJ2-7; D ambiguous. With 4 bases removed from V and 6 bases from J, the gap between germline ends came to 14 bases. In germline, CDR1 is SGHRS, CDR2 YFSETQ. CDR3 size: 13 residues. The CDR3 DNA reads TGCGCCAGCAGCCCAGACTTGGAATCCGAGCAGTACGTC. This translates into CASSPDLESEQYV.

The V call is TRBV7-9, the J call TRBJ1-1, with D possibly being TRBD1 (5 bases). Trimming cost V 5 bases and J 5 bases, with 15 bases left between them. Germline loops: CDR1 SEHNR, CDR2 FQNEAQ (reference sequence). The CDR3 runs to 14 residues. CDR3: CASSPDSFRTEAFF. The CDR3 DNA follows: TGTGCCAGCAGCCCCGACAGTTTTCGAACTGAAGCTTTCTTT.

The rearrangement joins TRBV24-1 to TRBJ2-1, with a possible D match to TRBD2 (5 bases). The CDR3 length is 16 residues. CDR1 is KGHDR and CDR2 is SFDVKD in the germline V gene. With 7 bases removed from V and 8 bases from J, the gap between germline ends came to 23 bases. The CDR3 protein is CATRDYPRIAWDEQFF. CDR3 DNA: TGTGCCACCAGAGACTATCCTCGAATTGCCTGGGATGAGCAGTTCTTC.

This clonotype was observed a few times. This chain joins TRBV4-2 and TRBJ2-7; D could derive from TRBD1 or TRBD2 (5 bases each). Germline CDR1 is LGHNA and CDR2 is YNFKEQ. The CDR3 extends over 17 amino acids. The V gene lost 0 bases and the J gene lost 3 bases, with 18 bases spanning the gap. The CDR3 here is CASSQDLGPGPYYEQYF. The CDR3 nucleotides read TGTGCCAGCAGCCAAGATTTAGGACCGGGACCCTACTACGAGCAGTACTTC.

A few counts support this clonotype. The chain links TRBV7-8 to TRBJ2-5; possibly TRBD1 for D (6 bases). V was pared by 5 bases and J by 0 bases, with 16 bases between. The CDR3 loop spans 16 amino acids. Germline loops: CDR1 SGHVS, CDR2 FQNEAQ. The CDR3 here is CASSVNRVGNQETQYF. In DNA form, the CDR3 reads TGTGCCAGCAGCGTGAACAGGGTTGGGAACCAAGAGACCCAGTACTTC.

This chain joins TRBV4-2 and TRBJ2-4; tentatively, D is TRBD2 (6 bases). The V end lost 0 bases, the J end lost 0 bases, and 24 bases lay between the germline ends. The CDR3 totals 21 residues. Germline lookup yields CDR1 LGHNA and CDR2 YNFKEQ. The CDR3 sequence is CASSQDQFGGMRDLAKNIQYF. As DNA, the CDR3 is TGTGCCAGCAGCCAAGATCAGTTCGGCGGTATGCGGGACCTAGCCAAAAACATTCAGTACTTC.

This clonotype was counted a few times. In nucleotides, the CDR3 is TGCAGTGCTAGCCCCTCGGCAGGCGAGAGAGTCACCTTC. This sequence encodes CSASPSAGERVTF. This chain connects TRBV20-1 to TRBJ1-2, with D hard to call. The V end was cut by 3 bases, the J end by 13 bases, with 21 bases between. CDR3 length equals 13 residues. Looked up from germline, CDR1 is DFQATT and CDR2 is SNEGSKA (reference sequence).

The CDR3 here is CASSPRRGPYEQYV. The CDR3 nucleotides read TGTGCCAGCAGCCCCCGGAGGGGGCCATACGAGCAGTACGTC. The rearrangement links TRBV11-2 to TRBJ2-7; a weak D match, TRBD1 (7 bases). The CDR3 is 14 amino acids. Trimming took off 5 bases at V and 4 bases at J, with 15 bases between the two ends. Germline CDR1 is SGHAT and CDR2 is FQNNGV.

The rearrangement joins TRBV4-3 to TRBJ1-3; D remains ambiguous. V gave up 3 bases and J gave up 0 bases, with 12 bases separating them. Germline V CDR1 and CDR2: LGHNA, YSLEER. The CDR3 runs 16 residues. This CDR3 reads CASSHSARHSGNTIYF. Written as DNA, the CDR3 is TGCGCCAGCAGCCACTCTGCACGGCACTCTGGAAACACCATATATTTT.

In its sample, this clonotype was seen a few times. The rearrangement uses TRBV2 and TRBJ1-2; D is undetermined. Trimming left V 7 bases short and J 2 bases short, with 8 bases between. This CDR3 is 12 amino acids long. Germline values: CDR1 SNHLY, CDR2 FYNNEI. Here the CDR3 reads CASIGRNYGYTF. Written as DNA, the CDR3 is TGTGCCAGCATCGGACGGAACTATGGCTACACCTTC.

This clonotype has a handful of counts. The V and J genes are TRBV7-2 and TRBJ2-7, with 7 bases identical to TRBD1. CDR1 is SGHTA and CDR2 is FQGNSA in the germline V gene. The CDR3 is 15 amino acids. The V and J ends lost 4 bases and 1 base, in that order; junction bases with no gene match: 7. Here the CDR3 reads CASSSNGDRSYEQYF. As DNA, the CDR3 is TGTGCCAGCAGCTCCAACGGGGACAGATCCTACGAGCAGTACTTC.

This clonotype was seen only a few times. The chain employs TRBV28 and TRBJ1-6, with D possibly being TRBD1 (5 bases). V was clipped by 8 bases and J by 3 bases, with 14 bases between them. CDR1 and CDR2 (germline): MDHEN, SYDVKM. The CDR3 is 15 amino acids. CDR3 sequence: CASQVRDLYNSPLHF. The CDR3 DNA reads TGTGCCAGCCAGGTTAGGGACCTCTATAATTCACCCCTCCACTTT.

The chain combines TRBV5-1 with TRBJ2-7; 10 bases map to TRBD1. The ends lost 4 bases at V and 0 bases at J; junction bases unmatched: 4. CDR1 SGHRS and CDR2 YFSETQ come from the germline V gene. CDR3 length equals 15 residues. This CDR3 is CASSGGTGDSYEQYF. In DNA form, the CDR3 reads TGCGCCAGCAGCGGGGGGACAGGGGACTCCTACGAGCAGTACTTC.

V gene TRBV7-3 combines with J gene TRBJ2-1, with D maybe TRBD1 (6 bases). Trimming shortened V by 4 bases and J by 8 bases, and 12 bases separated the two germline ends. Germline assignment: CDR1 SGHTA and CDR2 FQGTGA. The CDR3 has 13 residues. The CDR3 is CASSSQGWDEQFF. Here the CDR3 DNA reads TGTGCCAGCAGCTCACAGGGTTGGGATGAGCAGTTCTTC.